The clone carrying this T cell receptor beta chain was counted only a few times. Noted time point: newly diagnosed GD, antithyroid drugs for less than 3 months. PBMC-extracted RNA yielded the TCR library. This sample was included in a study of regulatory T cells in long-lasting Graves disease. According to the study, TCR beta libraries were built with iRepertoire HTBI primers and CDR3-region Arm-PCR. TCRdb processed the multiplex PCR reads anew with MiXCR; each CDR3 protein has one entry. The sample records 680,000 or so distinct CDR3 sequences, around 17% being singletons. This CDR3 is built from 14 residues. V was clipped by 5 bases and J by 1 base; unmatched bases: 2. Germline assignment: CDR1 ENHRY and CDR2 SYGVKD. The data also belong to a second study, concerning T cells in Graves' hyperthyroidism and ophthalmopathy. That publication notes: Researchers defined stable Graves' hyperthyroidism as no ophthalmopathy progression within 18 months.

The sequence was obtained from a woman in her 30s with Graves disease. V is TRBV10-3 and J is TRBJ2-3, with 8 bases that match TRBD2. The specimen was peripheral blood mononuclear cells (PBMCs), collected at new diagnosis, from a patient treated with antithyroid drugs. CDR3 sequence reads: CAISFSGGTDTQYF. CDR3 sequence (DNA): TGTGCCATCAGTTTTAGCGGGGGCACAGATACGCAGTATTTT.